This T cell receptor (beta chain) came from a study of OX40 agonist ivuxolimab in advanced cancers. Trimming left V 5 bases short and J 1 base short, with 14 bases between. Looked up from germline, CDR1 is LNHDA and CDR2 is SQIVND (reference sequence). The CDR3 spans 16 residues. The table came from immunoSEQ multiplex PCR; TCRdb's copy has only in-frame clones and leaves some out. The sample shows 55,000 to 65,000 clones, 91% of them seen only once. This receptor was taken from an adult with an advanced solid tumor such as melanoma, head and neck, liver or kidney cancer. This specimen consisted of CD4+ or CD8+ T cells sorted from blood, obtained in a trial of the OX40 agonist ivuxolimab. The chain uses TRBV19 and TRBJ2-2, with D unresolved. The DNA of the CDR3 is TGTGCCAGTAGTGCCGATCCTCGGCGGAACACCGGGGAGCTGTTTTTT. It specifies CASSADPRRNTGELFF. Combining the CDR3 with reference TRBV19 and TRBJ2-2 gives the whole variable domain DGGITQSPKYLFRKEGQNVTLSCEQNLNHDAMYWYRQDPGQGLRLIYYSQIVNDFQKGDIAEGYSVSREKKESFPLTVTSAQKNPTAFYLCASSADPRRNTGELFFGEGSRLTVL.